These T cell receptor beta chains were read from a single sample in a study of cytomegalovirus exposure and HLA in healthy donors. TCRdb's table, derived via immunoSEQ multiplex PCR, lists solely in-frame clones and lacks some. The repertoire includes around 69,000 clones, roughly 95% of them detected once, and roughly 4.5% sits in the top ten. The sequenced material came from PBMCs. These receptors originate from a woman under 30 in good health and CMV-seropositive. The CDR3 runs from the conserved cysteine through the conserved F or W. Fields, in order: D gene, J gene, clone size, V gene, CDR3 protein, CDR3 DNA. The D gene is left open where the match is weak. Some rows mark clone size as missing; the rest say once, few, many or name a class of expanded clone.

D gene: TRBD2
J gene: TRBJ2-1
clone size: NA
V gene: TRBV6-4
CDR3 protein: CASSAGLAGVDEQFF
CDR3 DNA: TGTGCCAGCAGCGCCGGATTAGCGGGAGTCGATGAGCAGTTCTTC

D gene: NA
J gene: TRBJ2-7
clone size: NA
V gene: TRBV7-9
CDR3 protein: CASSPNRESAYEQYF
CDR3 DNA: TGTGCCAGCAGCCCAAATCGGGAGTCTGCCTACGAGCAGTACTTC

D gene: NA
J gene: TRBJ2-7
clone size: NA
V gene: TRBV2
CDR3 protein: CASSYDSYYEQYF
CDR3 DNA: TGTGCCAGCTCCTATGACAGCTACTACGAGCAGTACTTC

D gene: NA
J gene: TRBJ2-5
clone size: NA
V gene: TRBV7-2
CDR3 protein: CASSLYQETQYF
CDR3 DNA: TGTGCCAGCAGTTTATATCAAGAGACCCAGTACTTC

D gene: TRBD2
J gene: TRBJ2-3
clone size: NA
V gene: TRBV9
CDR3 protein: CASSATPSGSTDTQYF
CDR3 DNA: TGTGCCAGCAGCGCAACCCCTAGCGGGAGCACAGATACGCAGTATTTT

D gene: TRBD1
J gene: TRBJ1-2
clone size: NA
V gene: TRBV30
CDR3 protein: CAWSAGQGGYTF
CDR3 DNA: TGTGCCTGGAGTGCCGGACAGGGTGGCTACACCTTC

D gene: NA
J gene: TRBJ2-1
clone size: NA
V gene: TRBV18
CDR3 protein: CASSPRSGNEQFF
CDR3 DNA: TGTGCCAGCTCACCAAGGTCGGGCAATGAGCAGTTCTTC

D gene: TRBD1
J gene: TRBJ1-1
clone size: NA
V gene: TRBV6-5
CDR3 protein: CASSYSILLGTGAFF
CDR3 DNA: TGTGCCAGCAGTTACTCGATACTGTTAGGGACAGGGGCTTTCTTT

D gene: NA
J gene: TRBJ1-2
clone size: NA
V gene: TRBV5-1
CDR3 protein: CASSLSGVDYGYTF
CDR3 DNA: TGCGCCAGCAGCTTATCAGGGGTTGACTATGGCTACACCTTC

D gene: TRBD1
J gene: TRBJ2-1
clone size: NA
V gene: TRBV28
CDR3 protein: CASSKTGGSYNEQFF
CDR3 DNA: TGTGCCAGCAGTAAAACAGGGGGGTCCTACAATGAGCAGTTCTTC

D gene: TRBD2
J gene: TRBJ2-5
clone size: NA
V gene: TRBV25-1
CDR3 protein: CASSGGLAGSQETQYF
CDR3 DNA: TGTGCCAGCAGTGGGGGACTAGCGGGATCCCAAGAGACCCAGTACTTC

D gene: NA
J gene: TRBJ2-7
clone size: few
V gene: TRBV4-1
CDR3 protein: CASSQGASYEQYF
CDR3 DNA: TGCGCCAGCAGCCAGGGGGCCTCCTACGAGCAGTACTTC

D gene: TRBD1
J gene: TRBJ1-4
clone size: NA
V gene: TRBV5-4
CDR3 protein: CASSFSPGQGARNEKLFF
CDR3 DNA: TGTGCCAGCAGCTTTTCTCCGGGACAGGGGGCTCGGAATGAAAAACTGTTTTTT

D gene: TRBD1
J gene: TRBJ2-7
clone size: many
V gene: TRBV29-1
CDR3 protein: CSFRDGTGPYEQYF
CDR3 DNA: TGCAGTTTCAGGGACGGGACAGGGCCCTACGAGCAGTACTTC

D gene: NA
J gene: TRBJ1-3
clone size: NA
V gene: TRBV18
CDR3 protein: CASSHSGPGNTIYF
CDR3 DNA: TGTGCCAGCTCACACTCAGGGCCTGGAAACACCATATATTTT

D gene: NA
J gene: TRBJ2-7
clone size: NA
V gene: TRBV5-6
CDR3 protein: CASSLSNSYEQYF
CDR3 DNA: TGTGCCAGCAGCTTATCTAACTCCTACGAGCAGTACTTC

D gene: NA
J gene: TRBJ2-3
clone size: NA
V gene: TRBV27
CDR3 protein: CASSPGPGTDTQYF
CDR3 DNA: TGTGCCAGCAGTCCCGGACCGGGGACAGATACGCAGTATTTT

D gene: NA
J gene: TRBJ2-7
clone size: NA
V gene: TRBV5-1
CDR3 protein: CASSLLPRGDYEQYF
CDR3 DNA: TGCGCCAGCAGCTTGTTACCCAGGGGGGACTACGAGCAGTACTTC

D gene: NA
J gene: TRBJ2-7
clone size: few
V gene: TRBV29-1
CDR3 protein: CSVERIRGEQYF
CDR3 DNA: TGCAGCGTTGAGCGCATACGAGGCGAGCAGTACTTC

D gene: NA
J gene: TRBJ2-7
clone size: NA
V gene: TRBV7-2
CDR3 protein: CASSLSLSYEQYF
CDR3 DNA: TGTGCCAGCAGCTTATCACTCTCCTACGAGCAGTACTTC

D gene: TRBD2
J gene: TRBJ2-7
clone size: once
V gene: TRBV7-2
CDR3 protein: CASSSQGLVGYEQYF
CDR3 DNA: TGTGCCAGCAGCAGTCAGGGACTAGTGGGCTACGAGCAGTACTTC

D gene: TRBD1
J gene: TRBJ2-3
clone size: NA
V gene: TRBV6-6
CDR3 protein: CATRTGIAADTQYF
CDR3 DNA: TGTGCCACACGGACAGGGATTGCTGCAGATACGCAGTATTTT

D gene: NA
J gene: TRBJ1-2
clone size: NA
V gene: TRBV19
CDR3 protein: CASSSVAGANYGYTF
CDR3 DNA: TGTGCCAGTAGTAGTGTCGCAGGGGCGAACTATGGCTACACCTTC

D gene: TRBD1
J gene: TRBJ1-5
clone size: once
V gene: TRBV5-1
CDR3 protein: CASSLWTGGDQPQHF
CDR3 DNA: TGCGCCAGCAGCTTATGGACAGGGGGCGATCAGCCCCAGCATTTT

D gene: TRBD2
J gene: TRBJ2-5
clone size: once
V gene: TRBV4-1
CDR3 protein: CASSLSTSGKQETQYF
CDR3 DNA: TGCGCCAGCAGCCTATCGACTAGCGGGAAACAAGAGACCCAGTACTTC

D gene: NA
J gene: TRBJ2-7
clone size: once
V gene: TRBV7-9
CDR3 protein: CASSLAEGLRAYEQYF
CDR3 DNA: TGTGCCAGCAGCTTAGCGGAGGGGCTGCGGGCCTACGAGCAGTACTTC

D gene: TRBD2
J gene: TRBJ2-7
clone size: NA
V gene: TRBV7-8
CDR3 protein: CASSLSTSGSGYEQYF
CDR3 DNA: TGTGCCAGCAGCTTATCCACTAGCGGGAGTGGGTACGAGCAGTACTTC

D gene: TRBD2
J gene: TRBJ2-1
clone size: once
V gene: TRBV15
CDR3 protein: CATSRETAGSYNEQFF
CDR3 DNA: TGTGCCACCAGCAGAGAGACAGCGGGATCCTACAATGAGCAGTTCTTC

D gene: TRBD1
J gene: TRBJ2-1
clone size: NA
V gene: TRBV27
CDR3 protein: CASSMSDQGARKNEQFF
CDR3 DNA: TGTGCCAGCAGTATGTCGGATCAGGGGGCGCGAAAGAATGAGCAGTTCTTC

D gene: NA
J gene: TRBJ2-2
clone size: once
V gene: TRBV18
CDR3 protein: CASTTRDSRAGELFF
CDR3 DNA: TGTGCCAGCACAACCCGGGACTCCAGGGCCGGGGAGCTGTTTTTT

D gene: NA
J gene: TRBJ2-7
clone size: NA
V gene: TRBV18
CDR3 protein: CASSSNPISGTFYEQYF
CDR3 DNA: TGTGCCAGCTCATCCAACCCCATCTCCGGGACATTCTACGAGCAGTACTTC

D gene: TRBD1
J gene: TRBJ1-4
clone size: once
V gene: TRBV5-4
CDR3 protein: CASSPTVGQGDREKLFF
CDR3 DNA: TGTGCCAGCAGCCCAACCGTCGGACAGGGCGACCGCGAAAAACTGTTTTTT

D gene: NA
J gene: TRBJ2-1
clone size: NA
V gene: TRBV10-3
CDR3 protein: CAITTASSYNEQFF
CDR3 DNA: TGTGCCATCACGACAGCCAGCTCCTACAATGAGCAGTTCTTC

D gene: NA
J gene: TRBJ1-2
clone size: NA
V gene: TRBV4-1
CDR3 protein: CASSPSDRVYGYTF
CDR3 DNA: TGCGCCAGCAGCCCGTCCGACAGAGTCTATGGCTACACCTTC

D gene: NA
J gene: TRBJ2-7
clone size: NA
V gene: TRBV5-5
CDR3 protein: CASSSRAYEQYF
CDR3 DNA: TGTGCCAGCAGCTCCCGAGCCTACGAGCAGTACTTC

D gene: NA
J gene: TRBJ2-7
clone size: NA
V gene: TRBV25-1
CDR3 protein: CASSEGGGRHYEQYF
CDR3 DNA: TGTGCCAGCAGTGAAGGGGGAGGTCGTCATTACGAGCAGTACTTC

D gene: NA
J gene: TRBJ1-3
clone size: NA
V gene: TRBV2
CDR3 protein: CASSEPAQFSGNTIYF
CDR3 DNA: TGTGCCAGCAGTGAACCCGCCCAGTTCTCTGGAAACACCATATATTTT

D gene: TRBD2
J gene: TRBJ2-5
clone size: NA
V gene: TRBV2
CDR3 protein: CASGGGETQYF
CDR3 DNA: TGTGCCAGCGGGGGAGGGGAGACCCAGTACTTC

D gene: TRBD1
J gene: TRBJ2-5
clone size: NA
V gene: TRBV2
CDR3 protein: CASSLTGGSRQTQYF
CDR3 DNA: TGTGCCAGCAGCTTGACAGGGGGCTCGAGACAGACCCAGTACTTC

D gene: TRBD2
J gene: TRBJ2-1
clone size: NA
V gene: TRBV6-4
CDR3 protein: CASSDGTSGSEQFF
CDR3 DNA: TGTGCCAGCAGTGACGGGACTAGCGGGAGTGAGCAGTTCTTC

D gene: NA
J gene: TRBJ2-7
clone size: NA
V gene: TRBV7-9
CDR3 protein: CASSLASSTYEQYF
CDR3 DNA: TGTGCCAGCAGCTTAGCTAGCAGTACCTACGAGCAGTACTTC

D gene: TRBD2
J gene: TRBJ2-5
clone size: NA
V gene: TRBV27
CDR3 protein: CASSPIALAGVGETQYF
CDR3 DNA: TGTGCCAGCAGTCCAATCGCACTAGCGGGAGTCGGAGAGACCCAGTACTTC

D gene: NA
J gene: TRBJ2-5
clone size: NA
V gene: TRBV6-4
CDR3 protein: CASSPPSDQETQYF
CDR3 DNA: TGTGCCAGCAGTCCCCCTAGCGACCAAGAGACCCAGTACTTC

D gene: NA
J gene: TRBJ1-2
clone size: few
V gene: TRBV6-6
CDR3 protein: CASSATANYGYTF
CDR3 DNA: TGTGCCAGCAGTGCGACAGCTAACTATGGCTACACCTTC

D gene: TRBD2
J gene: TRBJ2-1
clone size: NA
V gene: TRBV14
CDR3 protein: CASSQLRGVESSYNEQFF
CDR3 DNA: TGTGCCAGCAGCCAACTTCGGGGGGTAGAGAGCTCCTACAATGAGCAGTTCTTC

D gene: NA
J gene: TRBJ1-5
clone size: NA
V gene: TRBV28
CDR3 protein: CASSSSPQPQHF
CDR3 DNA: TGTGCCAGCAGTTCCTCCCCTCAGCCCCAGCATTTT

D gene: NA
J gene: TRBJ2-7
clone size: NA
V gene: TRBV11-3
CDR3 protein: CASSLRGSAYEQYF
CDR3 DNA: TGTGCCAGCAGCTTAAGAGGGTCCGCCTACGAGCAGTACTTC

D gene: TRBD2
J gene: TRBJ2-1
clone size: NA
V gene: TRBV19
CDR3 protein: CASSIGGSRLAGGPTNEQFF
CDR3 DNA: TGTGCCAGTAGTATCGGCGGCTCCCGGCTAGCGGGAGGGCCTACCAATGAGCAGTTCTTC

D gene: NA
J gene: TRBJ1-5
clone size: NA
V gene: TRBV30
CDR3 protein: CAWSPGRDQPQHF
CDR3 DNA: TGTGCCTGGAGTCCAGGGAGGGATCAGCCCCAGCATTTT

D gene: NA
J gene: TRBJ2-7
clone size: NA
V gene: TRBV18
CDR3 protein: CASSPFGVSSYEQYF
CDR3 DNA: TGTGCCAGCTCACCCTTCGGGGTGAGCTCCTACGAGCAGTACTTC

D gene: NA
J gene: TRBJ1-5
clone size: NA
V gene: TRBV30
CDR3 protein: CAWSGQTVGVQPQHF
CDR3 DNA: TGTGCCTGGAGTGGACAGACAGTGGGCGTTCAGCCCCAGCATTTT

D gene: TRBD2
J gene: TRBJ2-3
clone size: NA
V gene: TRBV19
CDR3 protein: CASIAGGLSTDTQYF
CDR3 DNA: TGTGCTTCGATAGCGGGAGGGCTAAGCACAGATACGCAGTATTTT

D gene: NA
J gene: TRBJ1-1
clone size: NA
V gene: TRBV19
CDR3 protein: CASSQGIWMNTEAFF
CDR3 DNA: TGTGCCAGTAGTCAGGGTATTTGGATGAACACTGAAGCTTTCTTT